The T cell receptor (beta chain) described here comes from a study of T cell responses to AZD1222 COVID-19 vaccine. Study summary: Second-dose groups at about 4 or about 12 weeks were pooled. Notes on the study in general: Baseline seropositivity characterized only six AZD1222 recipients. It should be noted that donors were predominantly white British and more often female, and clonal diversity was possibly underestimated.

On this clone: Its antigen is still unknown.

The table came from immunoSEQ multiplex PCR; TCRdb's copy has only in-frame clones and leaves some out. This sample has 150,000 to 160,000 clones, with 90% found just once. There are 13 residues in the CDR3. Germline CDR1 reads DFQATT; CDR2 reads SNEGSKA (reference sequence). Trimming removed 3 bases at V and 4 bases at J, with 10 bases between. The sequencing used peripheral blood, collected on day 0 of AZD1222 vaccination. This rearrangement joins TRBV20-1 to TRBJ2-1, with TRBD2 as a possible D gene (5 bases). This TCR was recovered from an adult in good health. The chain's CDR3 is CSASKGGYNEQFF. CDR3 coding DNA: TGCAGTGCTAGTAAGGGCGGGTACAATGAGCAGTTCTTC.